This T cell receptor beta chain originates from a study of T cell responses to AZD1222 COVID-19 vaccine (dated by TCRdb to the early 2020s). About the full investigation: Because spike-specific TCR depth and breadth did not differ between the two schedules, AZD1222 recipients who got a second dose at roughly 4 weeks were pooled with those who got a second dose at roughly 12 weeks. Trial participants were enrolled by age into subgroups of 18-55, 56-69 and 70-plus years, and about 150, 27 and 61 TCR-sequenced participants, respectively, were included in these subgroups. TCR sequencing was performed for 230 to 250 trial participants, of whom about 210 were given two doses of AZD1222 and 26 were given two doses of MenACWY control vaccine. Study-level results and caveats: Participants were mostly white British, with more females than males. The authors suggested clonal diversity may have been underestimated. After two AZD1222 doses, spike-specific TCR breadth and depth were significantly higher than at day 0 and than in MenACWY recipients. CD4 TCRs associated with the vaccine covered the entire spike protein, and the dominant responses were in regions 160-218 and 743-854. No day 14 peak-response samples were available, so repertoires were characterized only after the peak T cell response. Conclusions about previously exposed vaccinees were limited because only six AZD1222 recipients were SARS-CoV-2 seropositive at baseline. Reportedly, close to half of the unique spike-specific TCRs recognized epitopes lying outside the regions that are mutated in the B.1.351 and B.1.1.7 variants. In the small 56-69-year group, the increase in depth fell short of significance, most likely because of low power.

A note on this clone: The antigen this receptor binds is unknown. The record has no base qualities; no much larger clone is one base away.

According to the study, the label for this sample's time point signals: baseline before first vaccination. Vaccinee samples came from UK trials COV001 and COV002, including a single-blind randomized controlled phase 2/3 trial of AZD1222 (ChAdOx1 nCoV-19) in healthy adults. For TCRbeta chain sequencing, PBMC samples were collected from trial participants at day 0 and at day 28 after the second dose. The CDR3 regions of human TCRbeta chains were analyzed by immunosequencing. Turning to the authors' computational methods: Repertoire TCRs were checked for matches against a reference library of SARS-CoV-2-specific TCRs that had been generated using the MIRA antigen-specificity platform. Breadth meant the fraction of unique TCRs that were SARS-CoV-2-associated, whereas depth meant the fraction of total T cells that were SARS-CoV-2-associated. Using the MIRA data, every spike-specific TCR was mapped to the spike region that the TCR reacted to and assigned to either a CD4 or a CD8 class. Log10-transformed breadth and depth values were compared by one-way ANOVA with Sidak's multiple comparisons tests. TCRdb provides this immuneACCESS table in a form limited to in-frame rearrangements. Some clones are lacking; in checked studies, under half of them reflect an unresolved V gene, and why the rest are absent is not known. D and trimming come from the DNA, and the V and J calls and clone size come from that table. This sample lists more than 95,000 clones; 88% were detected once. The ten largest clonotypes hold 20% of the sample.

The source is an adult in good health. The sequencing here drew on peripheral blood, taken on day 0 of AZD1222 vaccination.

The DNA sequence is as follows: TGCGCCAGCGGAGACCAGGGCCTCCTCCACTTT. It is translated as CASGDQGLLHF. Here the chain combines TRBV5-1 and TRBJ1-6, with TRBD1 perhaps the D gene, on 5 matching bases. The germline V gene encodes CDR1 SGHRS and CDR2 YFSETQ. The cysteine opens and the phenylalanine closes a CDR3 of 11 amino acids. Of all the DNA, just the CDR3 is kept, 33 bases in frame from base 1. V gives up 7 bases and J gives up 15 bases, and the segment between their germline ends measures 14 bases. Supplemented by the reference TRBV5-1 and TRBJ1-6 proteins around the CDR3, the complete variable domain is KAGVTQTPRYLIKTRGQQVTLSCSPISGHRSVSWYQQTPGQGLQFLFEYFSETQRNKGNFPGRFSGRQFSNSRSEMNVSTLELGDSALYLCASGDQGLLHFGNGTRLTVT.